This T cell receptor (beta chain) was obtained from a study of OX40 agonist ivuxolimab in advanced cancers. Across the whole study: Every patient in dose escalation had hepatocellular carcinoma, melanoma, renal cell or head and neck cancer. Study-wide points: Averaging showed that CD8+ T cells had more expanded clones than CD4+ did.

Clones were sequenced by immunoSEQ multiplex PCR, and TCRdb holds only the in-frame ones, with some missing. The sample holds about 22,000 clones, roughly 84% seen once. Germline-derived CDR1 and CDR2 are SGHTA and FQGNSA. V dropped 6 bases and J dropped 8 bases, with 19 bases sitting between them. The CDR3 is 15 residues long. For this clone: No antigen is known for it.

The sample in question was CD4+ or CD8+ T cells sorted from blood, obtained in a trial of the OX40 agonist ivuxolimab. The genes are TRBV7-2 and TRBJ1-4; the D gene is possibly TRBD1 (6 bases). The clonotype originates from an adult with an advanced solid tumor such as melanoma, head and neck, liver or kidney cancer. The CDR3: CASSKQTGKAEKLFF. As DNA, the CDR3 is TGTGCCAGCAGTAAACAAACAGGGAAGGCCGAAAAACTGTTTTTT.